The 32 T cell receptor beta chains below come from one sample, sequenced in a study of beta chain features in type 1 diabetes. Study conclusions and caveats: Patients with Type 1 diabetes showed moderately but significantly shorter TCRB CDR3s in all four CD4+ subsets.

Isolated RNA was reverse transcribed in full, so expressed TCRB transcripts were sequenced. Sequenced by immunoSEQ multiplex PCR; TCRdb stores in-frame clones only, minus some. The table records over 200,000 clones, 9.5% to 13% of them present only once. These receptors lack a known antigen. The sequencing sample was made of naive CD4+ T cells from blood. These TCRs come from a man aged 30 to 39 with type 1 diabetes.

This clone was counted a few times. The chain links TRBV5-4 to TRBJ2-1; 13 bases are a match to TRBD2. V lost 3 bases, J lost 7 bases, and 4 bases stayed unmatched. Germline V gives CDR1 SGHNT, CDR2 YYREEE (reference sequence). The CDR3 loop spans 15 amino acids. The CDR3, as DNA: TGTGCCAGCAGCTGGACTAGCGGGGGTTGGAATGAGCAGTTCTTC. Its translation: CASSWTSGGWNEQFF.

The chain has TRBV7-2 and TRBJ2-1; D ambiguous. Germline CDR1 and CDR2: SGHTA and FQGNSA. The CDR3 has 12 amino acids. Trimming removed 5 bases at V and 7 bases at J, with 9 bases between. The CDR3 sequence: CASSPYLNEQFF. In nucleotides, the CDR3 is TGTGCCAGCAGCCCCTACCTGAATGAGCAGTTCTTC.

This clone was counted a few times. V and J are TRBV19 and TRBJ1-1; D perhaps matches TRBD1 (5 bases). The V gene's germline CDR1 is LNHDA and CDR2 SQIVND (reference sequence). V was pared by 5 bases and J by 11 bases, with 21 bases between. The CDR3 contains 14 residues. The CDR3 reads CASSRGHSKDEAFF. Here the CDR3 DNA reads TGTGCCAGTAGTCGCGGACATTCTAAGGATGAGGCTTTCTTT.

This clone was recorded a few times. V usage is TRBV9 and J usage is TRBJ2-1, with 12 bases lining up with TRBD2. The length of the CDR3 is 16 residues. The V and J ends lost 4 bases and 3 bases, in that order; junction bases with no gene match: 5. CDR1 and CDR2 from the germline V gene are SGDLS and YYNGEE. CDR3: CASSRLAGALYNEQFF. CDR3 coding DNA: TGTGCCAGCAGCCGACTAGCGGGGGCCCTCTACAATGAGCAGTTCTTC.

This clone was picked up a small number of times. The chain employs TRBV10-3 and TRBJ2-4, with a weak D call TRBD2 (6 bases). With 4 bases removed from V and 3 bases from J, the gap between germline ends came to 19 bases. In germline, CDR1 is ENHRY, CDR2 SYGVKD. The CDR3 consists of 17 residues. This chain's CDR3 is CAISGRGGDGDKNIQYF. DNA of the CDR3: TGTGCCATCAGTGGGCGAGGAGGGGATGGGGACAAAAACATTCAGTACTTC.

The rearrangement links TRBV2 to TRBJ1-1; no clear D gene. The CDR3 totals 13 residues. Germline V gene sequence: CDR1 SNHLY, CDR2 FYNNEI. V gave up 4 bases and J gave up 3 bases, with 9 bases separating them. The CDR3 reads CASSAVRDTEAFF. CDR3 DNA sequence: TGTGCCAGCAGTGCGGTGCGGGACACTGAAGCTTTCTTT. The full variable domain, with the rest looked up from reference TRBV2 and TRBJ1-1, is EPEVTQTPSHQVTQMGQEVILRCVPISNHLYFYWYRQILGQKVEFLVSFYNNEISEKSEIFDDQFSVERPDGSNFTLKIRSTKLEDSAMYFCASSAVRDTEAFFGQGTRLTVV.

The chain joins TRBV7-2 to TRBJ1-1; 7 positions agree with TRBD1. CDR3 length: 14 residues. Unmatched junction bases numbered 5, after V lost 2 bases and J lost 5 bases. Germline V gene sequence: CDR1 SGHTA, CDR2 FQGNSA. The CDR3 DNA follows: TGTGCCAGCAGCTTAAGACAGGGATTGACTGAAGCTTTCTTT. Translating it yields CASSLRQGLTEAFF.

The chain recombines TRBV15 with TRBJ1-2; TRBD1 might be the D (5 bases). With 1 base removed from V and 0 bases from J, the gap between germline ends came to 9 bases. This CDR3 comprises 15 residues. Germline loops: CDR1 LNHNV, CDR2 YYDKDF (reference sequence). The CDR3 reads CATSRGQGTNYGYTF. CDR3 bases: TGTGCCACCAGCAGAGGTCAGGGAACTAACTATGGCTACACCTTC.

V usage is TRBV25-1 and J usage is TRBJ2-3, with a possible D match to TRBD2 (5 bases). Germline V lookup: CDR1 MGHDK, CDR2 SYGVNS. The CDR3 spans 17 residues. V was trimmed by 6 bases and J by 6 bases, leaving 25 bases between them. As DNA, the CDR3 is TGTGCCAGCAGGCTCCCAAGGACTGGACGTCTAAGCGATACGCAGTATTTT. This gives the protein CASRLPRTGRLSDTQYF.

In its sample, this clone was seen a few times. The chain uses TRBV19 and TRBJ2-3, with TRBD1 identical over 9 bases. The CDR3 loop spans 14 amino acids. The germline CDR1 and CDR2 sequences are LNHDA and SQIVND (reference sequence). Trimming at V came to 6 bases and at J to 4 bases, leaving 5 bases not matched to a gene. CDR3 loop: CASSNRGLADTQYF. DNA of the CDR3: TGTGCCAGTAGCAACAGGGGGCTGGCAGATACGCAGTATTTT.

This chain links TRBV11-1 with TRBJ1-4; 10 nucleotides line up with TRBD1. Germline lookup yields CDR1 SGHAT and CDR2 FQDESV (reference sequence). This CDR3 is 15 amino acids long. V was pared by 5 bases and J by 7 bases, with 7 bases of the junction left unmatched. CDR3 region: CASSGSGTGVEKLFF. DNA for the CDR3: TGTGCCAGCAGCGGCTCGGGGACAGGGGTTGAAAAACTGTTTTTT.

This clone was picked up a small number of times. The J gene is TRBJ2-5, the V gene TRBV6-1; D gene ambiguous. The V end was cut by 4 bases, the J end by 5 bases, with 11 bases between. CDR3 length equals 13 residues. Germline CDR1 and CDR2: MNHNS and SASEGT. CDR3 protein: CASSALERETQYF. The CDR3, as DNA: TGTGCCAGCAGTGCCCTAGAGAGGGAGACCCAGTACTTC.

This clone was counted only a few times. V and J are TRBV29-1 and TRBJ1-2; unclear D gene. Germline V gives CDR1 SQVTM, CDR2 ANQGSEA. Trimming cost V 3 bases and J 8 bases, with 16 bases left between them. The CDR3 contains 13 residues. CDR3 region: CSVDKLGDNGYTF. CDR3 nucleotide sequence: TGCAGCGTTGATAAACTGGGAGACAACGGCTACACCTTC.

The CDR3 loop reads CASSQIGQGSHEQYF. DNA of the CDR3: TGCGCCAGCAGCCAGATCGGGCAGGGATCCCACGAGCAGTACTTC. The J gene is TRBJ2-7, the V gene TRBV4-1; D may be TRBD1 (5 bases). The V gene's germline CDR1 is MGHRA and CDR2 YSYEKL. V was clipped by 3 bases and J by 5 bases, with 17 bases between them. The CDR3 sequence is 15 residues long.

V gene TRBV15 combines with J gene TRBJ1-4; D may be TRBD1 (5 bases). CDR1 and CDR2 from the germline V gene are LNHNV and YYDKDF (reference sequence). V shed 0 bases and J shed 2 bases, with 10 bases lying between them. This CDR3 comprises 16 residues. The CDR3 sequence is CATSRDQGSTNEKLFF. DNA of the CDR3: TGTGCCACCAGCAGAGATCAGGGATCGACTAATGAAAAACTGTTTTTT.

The CDR3 sequence: CASRPGQGPISGYTF. CDR3 coding DNA: TGTGCCAGCAGACCCGGACAGGGCCCCATTTCCGGCTACACCTTC. The chain carries TRBV28 and TRBJ1-2; 8 nucleotides align to TRBD1. CDR3 length equals 15 residues. The ends lost 6 bases at V and 8 bases at J; junction bases unmatched: 14. Germline V gene lookup returns CDR1 MDHEN and CDR2 SYDVKM.

The chain couples TRBV6-1 to TRBJ1-5; tentative D call: TRBD1 (6 bases). This CDR3 is 14 amino acids long. Germline-derived CDR1 and CDR2 are MNHNS and SASEGT. V lost 4 bases and J 6 bases, leaving 13 bases between the germline ends. The CDR3 nucleotides read TGTGCCAGCAGTGGACAGGCTTTCTTTCAGCCCCAGCATTTT. It is translated as CASSGQAFFQPQHF.

The rearrangement joins TRBV11-1 to TRBJ2-2; D is unclear. Germline V gene data show CDR1 as SGHAT and CDR2 as FQDESV (reference sequence). The CDR3 runs to 13 residues. V shed 1 base and J shed 6 bases, with 6 bases lying between them. CDR3 loop: CASSLGVSGELFF. CDR3 nucleotides: TGTGCCAGCAGCTTAGGAGTATCCGGGGAGCTGTTTTTT.

This clone was recorded a few times. This rearrangement joins TRBV2 to TRBJ1-4; maybe TRBD1 (5 bases). From germline, CDR1 is SNHLY and CDR2 FYNNEI. The CDR3 loop spans 13 amino acids. V gave up 8 bases and J gave up 7 bases, with 14 bases separating them. The CDR3 DNA is TGTGCCAGCGAGCGGGGCCTTCGTGAAAAACTGTTTTTT. This encodes CASERGLREKLFF.

In its sample, this clone was seen a few times. The V gene is TRBV7-9, the J gene TRBJ1-5, with D maybe TRBD1 (5 bases). With 5 bases removed from V and 6 bases from J, the gap between germline ends came to 11 bases. The CDR3 runs to 13 residues. Germline-derived CDR1 and CDR2 are SEHNR and FQNEAQ (reference sequence). In DNA, the CDR3 is TGTGCCAGCAGCATAGACAGTTTTCAGCCCCAGCATTTT. Residues: CASSIDSFQPQHF.

A few counts support this clone. The chain links TRBV19 to TRBJ2-1; no clear D gene. Per germline, CDR1 LNHDA and CDR2 SQIVND (reference sequence). V lost 4 bases to trimming and J lost 6 bases, with 10 bases between them. The CDR3 covers 13 residues. CDR3 bases: TGTGCCAGTAGTAGAGACCAGTCCAATGAGCAGTTCTTC. This sequence encodes CASSRDQSNEQFF.

This clone was seen a few times. The chain has TRBV6-6 and TRBJ2-1, with TRBD2 identical over 9 bases. Germline V gene lookup returns CDR1 MNHNY and CDR2 SVGAGI (reference sequence). This CDR3 spans 14 amino acids. With V trimmed by 8 bases and J by 1 base, 3 bases remained unmatched. The CDR3 sequence is CASVAGESYNEQFF. CDR3 nucleotide sequence: TGTGCCAGCGTAGCGGGGGAGTCCTACAATGAGCAGTTCTTC.

This chain connects TRBV15 to TRBJ2-7; 11 positions match TRBD2. The germline CDR1 and CDR2 sequences are LNHNV and YYDKDF (reference sequence). V lost 5 bases, J lost 5 bases, and 8 bases stayed unmatched. This CDR3 is 15 amino acids long. The CDR3 region has the DNA TGTGCCACCAGCGGGGAATTAGCGGGGGGGCACGAGCAGTACTTC. Translation: CATSGELAGGHEQYF.

This clone was detected only once. The chain has TRBV5-1 and TRBJ2-7; weak D call: TRBD1 (6 bases). CDR3 size: 17 residues. V lost 4 bases, J lost 4 bases, and 24 bases lay in between. Germline V gives CDR1 SGHRS, CDR2 YFSETQ. The CDR3 DNA follows: TGCGCCAGCAGCAGTAATTTTGGACAGCGACGAACTTACGAGCAGTACTTC. It translates to CASSSNFGQRRTYEQYF.

This clone was observed a handful of times. The chain joins TRBV2 to TRBJ2-5, with D possibly being TRBD2 (6 bases). Germline assignment: CDR1 SNHLY and CDR2 FYNNEI. With 6 bases removed from V and 5 bases from J, the gap between germline ends came to 10 bases. CDR3 length: 12 amino acids. The CDR3 DNA follows: TGTGCCAGCAGCCGGGGACTTGAGACCCAGTACTTC. Residues: CASSRGLETQYF.

The chain uses TRBV19 and TRBJ2-2; 7 bases map to TRBD1. This CDR3 has 16 residues. Germline CDR1 and CDR2: LNHDA and SQIVND (reference sequence). The J segment lost 6 bases and the V segment lost 6 bases, leaving 13 bases of the junction unmatched. Written as DNA, the CDR3 is TGTGCCAGTAGGATGTACAGGGGACCGCGTCCCGGGGAGCTGTTTTTT. It is translated as CASRMYRGPRPGELFF.

This clone has only a few counts. The J gene is TRBJ2-3, the V gene TRBV6-5; no reliable D call. Germline V lookup: CDR1 MNHEY, CDR2 SVGAGI. The CDR3 is 14 amino acids. The V and J ends lost 10 bases and 1 base respectively, with 15 bases between them. The CDR3 here is CAISTRPGTDTQYF. The CDR3 region has the DNA TGTGCCATCTCGACAAGGCCAGGCACAGATACGCAGTATTTT.

Only a few counts were recorded for this clone. The chain carries TRBV4-1 and TRBJ1-2; no clear D gene. Germline CDR1 reads MGHRA; CDR2 reads YSYEKL. Trimming removed 2 bases at V and 3 bases at J, with 10 bases between. CDR3 length: 14 residues. Here the CDR3 reads CASSQLRVDYGYTF. The DNA of the CDR3 is TGCGCCAGCAGCCAACTTAGAGTGGACTATGGCTACACCTTC.

This clone was seen only a few times. In DNA form, the CDR3 reads TGTGCTAGTGGTCCAACCGGGACTAGAAGTATTGAGCAGTTCTTC. This gives the protein CASGPTGTRSIEQFF. The chain employs TRBV12-5 and TRBJ2-1; 8 bases are a match to TRBD2. The CDR3 sequence is 15 residues long. Germline assignment: CDR1 LGHNT and CDR2 FRNRAP. Unmatched junction bases numbered 12, after V lost 5 bases and J lost 9 bases.

Of note for this clone: The junction differs from germline at one of its ends, possibly a read error. The chain combines TRBV7-7 with TRBJ2-5; TRBD2 matches at 8 bases. Germline-derived CDR1 and CDR2 are SSHAT and FNYEAQ (reference sequence). This CDR3 is 16 amino acids long. CDR3 bases: TGTGCTAGCAGCTTTACAGAACACCGGGGGGGTTGGACCCAGTACTTC. It specifies CASSFTEHRGGWTQYF. The complete variable domain, with remaining parts taken from reference TRBV7-7 and TRBJ2-5, reads GAGVSQSPRYKVTKRGQDVTLRCDPISSHATLYWYQQALGQGPEFLTYFNYEAQPDKSGLPSDRFSAERPEGSISTLTIQRTEQRDSAMYRCASSFTEHRGGWTQYFGPGTRLLVL.

This clone has a handful of counts. The sample carries other DNA sequences with the same CDR3. The CDR3 sequence: CASSVDRNYGYTF. The CDR3 DNA reads as TGTGCCAGCAGCGTAGACCGGAACTATGGCTACACCTTC. This chain uses TRBV9 with TRBJ1-2, with no clear D. The germline gives CDR1 SGDLS, CDR2 YYNGEE. V was pared by 0 bases and J by 2 bases, with 5 bases between. The CDR3 covers 13 residues.

This clone was seen only a few times. This sequence joins TRBV5-1 and TRBJ2-1; TRBD1 matches at 8 bases. Germline V gene data show CDR1 as SGHRS and CDR2 as YFSETQ. The junction had 9 bases not matched to a gene; V was cut back by 4 bases and J by 9 bases. This CDR3 comprises 14 residues. As DNA, the CDR3 is TGCGCCAGCAGCGTAGACAGGGGAGTAGGTGAGCAGTTCTTC. It yields the protein CASSVDRGVGEQFF.